This T cell receptor (beta chain) was identified during a study of blood T cell repertoires in COVID-19. On the study more broadly: The study drew acute and convalescent COVID-19 samples from the United States, Italy and Spain. T cells, B-cell-depleted T cells, or PBMCs provided the cDNA or gDNA that served as material.

As originally analysed: Amplification from reference gene primers served as the basis for estimated nucleated cell counts. This table comes from immunoSEQ multiplex PCR, and its TCRdb copy is limited to in-frame clones, with some not included. That table is the source of V, J and clone size, and D and trimming were worked out from the DNA. The data hold about 270,000 clones, with less than 90% observed a single time. This CDR3 spans 16 amino acids. Germline lookup yields CDR1 MNHEY and CDR2 SMNVEV (reference sequence). Trimming removed 6 bases at V and 8 bases at J, with 22 bases between. The TCR sequence derives from a man between 60 and 70 years old who had recovered from COVID-19. The chain combines TRBV27 with TRBJ1-4; possibly TRBD1 for D (6 bases). The sequenced sample consisted of peripheral blood. As DNA, the CDR3 is TGTGCCAGCAGCCGAATCGGGGGGCAGAGGGGGGAAAAACTGTTTTTT. Its protein is CASSRIGGQRGEKLFF.